The 32 T cell receptor beta chains below were found in one sample sequenced in a study of glioma-infiltrating T cells after dendritic cell vaccination. Repertoires were generated with immunoSEQ multiplex PCR, while TCRdb's copy carries only in-frame clones and drops some. The sample carries tens of thousands of clones, 85% recorded once. The specimen comprised blood, sampled before dendritic cell vaccination. These receptors were taken from a human donor with glioblastoma.

The chain is built from TRBV6-4 and TRBJ2-2, with 7 bases that match TRBD2. Per germline, CDR1 MRHNA and CDR2 SNTAGT. V gave up 3 bases and J gave up 5 bases; unmatched junction bases: 6. This CDR3 has 15 amino acids. In nucleotides, the CDR3 is TGTGCCAGCAGTGATGGGGGGGTCGAGACCGGGGAGCTGTTTTTT. Its translation is CASSDGGVETGELFF.

About this clone itself: The junction departs from germline at one end; a sequencing error may be responsible. The sample carries other DNA sequences with the same CDR3. The chain carries TRBV6-1 and TRBJ1-6; perhaps TRBD1 as D (5 bases). The CDR3 loop spans 13 amino acids. Germline V gene sequence: CDR1 MNHNS, CDR2 SASEGT. CDR3 bases: TGTGCCGGCAGGGAGAGTGATAATTCCCCCCTCCACTTT. Its protein is CAGRESDNSPLHF.

This chain links TRBV6-6 with TRBJ1-2, with 11 bases aligning to TRBD1. The CDR3 runs to 13 residues. Germline V gene lookup returns CDR1 MNHNY and CDR2 SVGAGI (reference sequence). Trimming took 6 bases from V and 8 from J; bases not matched to a gene: 5. The CDR3 reads CASSGQGAMGYTF. The CDR3 nucleotides are TGTGCCAGCAGCGGACAGGGGGCTATGGGCTACACCTTC.

The chain links TRBV30 to TRBJ2-7, with D hard to call. The V gene lost 1 base and the J gene lost 4 bases, with 8 bases spanning the gap. The CDR3 sequence is 12 residues long. CDR1 is GTSNPN and CDR2 is SVGIG in the germline V gene (reference sequence). The CDR3 is CAWSAQSYEQYF. CDR3 coding DNA: TGTGCCTGGAGTGCGCAGTCATACGAGCAGTACTTC.

DNA for the CDR3: TGTGCCAGCAGCCCCCAGCCCCCTTCCTTGGGGGGTCCACCCCTCCACTTT. As protein: CASSPQPPSLGGPPLHF. The gene calls are TRBV7-2 and TRBJ1-6, with a weak D call TRBD1 (5 bases). Trimming shortened V by 5 bases and J by 11 bases, and 25 bases separated the two germline ends. Germline CDR1 reads SGHTA; CDR2 reads FQGNSA. This CDR3 comprises 17 residues.

CDR3 sequence: CASSVAAGAGEKLFF. The CDR3, as DNA: TGTGCCAGCAGCGTAGCGGCAGGGGCGGGTGAAAAACTGTTTTTT. The chain uses TRBV9 and TRBJ1-4; TRBD1 might be the D (6 bases). The V gene lost 0 bases and the J gene lost 7 bases, with 13 bases spanning the gap. The CDR3 covers 15 residues. In germline, CDR1 is SGDLS, CDR2 YYNGEE.

The rearrangement uses TRBV7-2 and TRBJ2-7; 7 bases are shared with TRBD1. Germline V lookup: CDR1 SGHTA, CDR2 FQGNSA. Trimming cost V 5 bases and J 1 base; bases outside gene matches: 5. This CDR3 is built from 14 residues. The chain's CDR3 is CASSTDRTSYEQYF. Written as DNA, the CDR3 is TGTGCCAGCAGCACGGACAGGACGTCCTACGAGCAGTACTTC.

The CDR3 region is CASSQEIAGGNGEQFF. CDR3 sequence (DNA): TGCGCCAGCAGCCAAGAGATCGCGGGGGGAAATGGTGAGCAGTTCTTC. V is TRBV4-1 and J is TRBJ2-1; 8 positions agree with TRBD2. From germline, CDR1 is MGHRA and CDR2 YSYEKL. The CDR3 totals 16 residues. V shed 0 bases, J shed 9 bases, and the junction held 10 bases outside the gene matches.

The V call is TRBV27, the J call TRBJ1-1, with TRBD1 matching 7 bases. The CDR3 has 15 amino acids. Germline V gives CDR1 MNHEY, CDR2 SMNVEV (reference sequence). V was clipped by 5 bases and J by 1 base; unmatched bases: 7. The DNA for the CDR3 is TGTGCCAGCAGTACTCGACAGGGCCGGAACACTGAAGCTTTCTTT. This gives the protein CASSTRQGRNTEAFF.

This clone showed up just once. The V and J genes are TRBV6-5 and TRBJ1-5; maybe TRBD1 (5 bases). Germline CDR1 and CDR2: MNHEY and SVGAGI. This CDR3 contains 14 residues. V gave up 9 bases and J gave up 6 bases, with 18 bases separating them. The CDR3: CASSRWQGSQPQHF. CDR3 nucleotide sequence: TGTGCCAGTTCTCGGTGGCAGGGTAGTCAGCCCCAGCATTTT.

The chain combines TRBV5-1 with TRBJ1-1; weak D call: TRBD1 (6 bases). The CDR3 totals 16 residues. Trimming took 2 bases from V and 1 from J, leaving 15 bases between them. CDR1 and CDR2 from the germline V gene are SGHRS and YFSETQ. CDR3 sequence (DNA): TGCGCCAGCAGCTTACAAGGGGGAGAGTGGAACACTGAAGCTTTCTTT. Its protein is CASSLQGGEWNTEAFF.

This chain connects TRBV28 to TRBJ1-1; the D gene is possibly TRBD1 (5 bases). Germline V gives CDR1 MDHEN, CDR2 SYDVKM. The CDR3 is 16 amino acids. Trimming pared 2 bases from V and 3 bases from J, leaving 16 bases between. CDR3 in DNA: TGTGCCAGCAGTTTAGGCAGGGCGGGGGGTTACACTGAAGCTTTCTTT. Translated: CASSLGRAGGYTEAFF.

The chain employs TRBV9 and TRBJ2-7; D is possibly TRBD2 (6 bases). This CDR3 contains 14 residues. CDR1 SGDLS and CDR2 YYNGEE come from the germline V gene. V was shortened by 3 bases and J by 3 bases, with 13 bases between the two germline ends. The CDR3, as DNA: TGTGCCAGCAGCGCCGGAGGGGTAAGCTACGAGCAGTACTTC. Its translation: CASSAGGVSYEQYF.

The rearrangement links TRBV29-1 to TRBJ2-7; D is ambiguous. The CDR3 extends over 13 amino acids. V shed 2 bases and J shed 2 bases, with 10 bases lying between them. Germline V gene lookup returns CDR1 SQVTM and CDR2 ANQGSEA. CDR3 coding DNA: TGCAGCGTTGAATTACAGCTTACCTACGAGCAGTACTTC. Its translation is CSVELQLTYEQYF.

The rearrangement joins TRBV19 to TRBJ2-1; the match to TRBD2 covers 8 bases. The CDR3 runs 15 residues. CDR1 and CDR2 from the germline V gene are LNHDA and SQIVND (reference sequence). V was pared by 5 bases and J by 5 bases, with 8 bases of the junction left unmatched. The CDR3 region has the DNA TGTGCCAGTAGTCCCGGGAGGGCCTACCACAATGAGCAGTTCTTC. It is translated as CASSPGRAYHNEQFF.

This chain uses TRBV19 with TRBJ1-1; D remains unclear. V was pared by 0 bases and J by 0 bases, with 11 bases between. The germline gives CDR1 LNHDA, CDR2 SQIVND (reference sequence). The CDR3 is 16 amino acids. The DNA of the CDR3 is TGTGCCAGTAGTATAGATACCTGGAGGATGAACACTGAAGCTTTCTTT. It codes for CASSIDTWRMNTEAFF.

The J gene is TRBJ1-4, the V gene TRBV4-2; D ambiguous. V lost 0 bases and J lost 2, with 10 bases in between. The CDR3 has 16 residues. Germline V CDR1 and CDR2: LGHNA, YNFKEQ. The CDR3 protein is CASSQDPGSTNEKLFF. The CDR3 nucleotides are TGTGCCAGCAGCCAAGACCCGGGGAGCACTAATGAAAAACTGTTTTTT.

This chain joins TRBV4-1 and TRBJ1-1, with a weak D call TRBD1 (6 bases). CDR3 length: 15 amino acids. Germline-derived CDR1 and CDR2 are MGHRA and YSYEKL. The V gene lost 3 bases and the J gene lost 1 base, with 12 bases spanning the gap. The CDR3 coding sequence is TGCGCCAGCAGCCAGTCTGGGGGCAAGAACACTGAAGCTTTCTTT. This gives the protein CASSQSGGKNTEAFF.

The rearrangement uses TRBV5-1 and TRBJ1-1, with a weak D call TRBD1 (6 bases). Trimming stripped 7 bases from V and 4 bases from J, with 17 bases between. From germline, CDR1 is SGHRS and CDR2 YFSETQ. This CDR3 spans 14 amino acids. CDR3 sequence: CASGVGASGTEAFF. CDR3 coding DNA: TGCGCCAGCGGGGTGGGGGCATCAGGCACTGAAGCTTTCTTT.

J is TRBJ2-6 and V is TRBV9, with 12 bases that match TRBD1. This CDR3 is built from 17 residues. With V trimmed by 4 bases and J by 6 bases, 8 bases remained unmatched. Germline CDR1 and CDR2: SGDLS and YYNGEE. The CDR3 loop reads CASSSRDRGPEANVLTF. CDR3 nucleotide sequence: TGTGCCAGCAGCTCCCGGGACAGGGGGCCTGAGGCCAACGTCCTGACTTTC. Looking up the rest from reference TRBV9 and TRBJ2-6 gives the full variable domain: DSGVTQTPKHLITATGQRVTLRCSPRSGDLSVYWYQQSLDQGLQFLIQYYNGEERAKGNILERFSAQQFPDLHSELNLSSLELGDSALYFCASSSRDRGPEANVLTFGAGSRLTVL.

The V call is TRBV27, the J call TRBJ1-6; D unresolved. Germline values: CDR1 MNHEY, CDR2 SMNVEV (reference sequence). Trimming removed 3 bases at V and 7 bases at J, with 7 bases between. This CDR3 region has 13 residues. The CDR3 loop reads CASSFTANSPLHF. The DNA for the CDR3 is TGTGCCAGCAGTTTTACAGCAAATTCACCCCTCCACTTT.

The chain recombines TRBV6-6 with TRBJ1-5, with 8 nucleotides matching TRBD1. Per the germline V gene, CDR1 is MNHNY and CDR2 is SVGAGI (reference sequence). The J segment lost 5 bases and the V segment lost 5 bases, leaving 2 bases of the junction unmatched. This CDR3 is 13 amino acids long. DNA of the CDR3: TGTGCCAGCAGTCCGACAGGGGATCAGCCCCAGCATTTT. Amino acid sequence: CASSPTGDQPQHF.

The CDR3 protein is CASPKLQGVNYGYTF. The CDR3 DNA reads TGTGCCAGCCCTAAATTACAGGGGGTGAACTATGGCTACACCTTC. The chain recombines TRBV7-2 with TRBJ1-2, with TRBD1 matching over 8 bases. The germline V gene has CDR1 SGHTA and CDR2 FQGNSA. This CDR3 is built from 15 residues. Germline trimming cut 8 bases from V and 2 bases from J; bases unmatched to any gene: 10.

This clone was seen once. The chain links TRBV7-2 to TRBJ2-1; TRBD2 aligns across 8 bases. This CDR3 comprises 15 residues. V gave up 6 bases and J gave up 0 bases; unmatched junction bases: 4. Germline V lookup: CDR1 SGHTA, CDR2 FQGNSA. CDR3 in amino acids: CASRTGGSSYNEQFF. The CDR3 region has the DNA TGTGCCAGCAGGACGGGGGGGAGCTCCTACAATGAGCAGTTCTTC.

The chain employs TRBV11-2 and TRBJ1-2; D gene ambiguous. Germline CDR1 and CDR2: SGHAT and FQNNGV. Trimming took 4 bases from V and 1 from J, leaving 4 bases between them. This CDR3 is built from 12 residues. The CDR3 sequence is CASSSVNYGYTF. The CDR3 DNA reads as TGTGCCAGCAGCTCTGTTAACTATGGCTACACCTTC.

V usage is TRBV6-5 and J usage is TRBJ2-1, with a possible D match to TRBD1 (6 bases). The V end was cut by 1 base, the J end by 5 bases, with 15 bases between. The CDR3 is 16 amino acids. Germline CDR1 reads MNHEY; CDR2 reads SVGAGI. The CDR3 loop is CASSYLSGHRDNEQFF. CDR3 DNA sequence: TGTGCCAGCAGTTACTTATCGGGACATAGAGACAATGAGCAGTTCTTC.

The chain is built from TRBV7-2 and TRBJ1-5; 9 nucleotides agree with TRBD1. Looked up from germline, CDR1 is SGHTA and CDR2 is FQGNSA. This CDR3 is built from 17 residues. Losses at the gene ends were 5 bases for V and 0 bases for J; bases not matched to a gene: 8. CDR3 sequence reads: CASSVYRDRDSNQPQHF. In DNA form, the CDR3 reads TGTGCCAGCAGCGTATACCGGGACAGGGATAGCAATCAGCCCCAGCATTTT.

This rearrangement joins TRBV28 to TRBJ1-4; 7 positions match TRBD1. Germline V lookup: CDR1 MDHEN, CDR2 SYDVKM. Losses at the gene ends were 11 bases for V and 4 bases for J; bases not matched to a gene: 13. The CDR3 covers 15 residues. CDR3 region: CAVRDRTSRNEKLFF. The CDR3 bases are TGTGCCGTCCGGGACAGAACCTCCCGTAATGAAAAACTGTTTTTT.

The genes are TRBV18 and TRBJ2-5; 15 bases line up with TRBD2. Losses at the gene ends were 3 bases for V and 4 bases for J; bases not matched to a gene: 0. The CDR3 loop spans 15 amino acids. Germline-derived CDR1 and CDR2 are KGHSH and LQKENI. The CDR3 coding sequence is TGTGCCAGCTCACCGGGACTAGCGGGGGGAGAGACCCAGTACTTC. Its translation is CASSPGLAGGETQYF.

The chain couples TRBV14 to TRBJ2-5, with 7 bases identical to TRBD2. The germline CDR1 and CDR2 sequences are SGHDN and FVKESK. J gave up 6 bases and V 5 bases, and 18 bases lay outside the gene matches. CDR3 size: 17 residues. CDR3 sequence: CASSSRHGTKEGKTQYF. CDR3 sequence (DNA): TGTGCCAGCAGCTCAAGGCATGGGACTAAGGAAGGGAAGACCCAGTACTTC.

The V and J genes are TRBV19 and TRBJ1-2; no firm D call. Trimming cost V 1 base and J 0 bases, with 9 bases left between them. This CDR3 contains 15 residues. Germline CDR1 and CDR2: LNHDA and SQIVND (reference sequence). The CDR3 sequence: CASSIGARTNYGYTF. The CDR3 DNA is TGTGCCAGTAGTATAGGAGCCCGCACTAACTATGGCTACACCTTC.

The chain is built from TRBV29-1 and TRBJ2-5; D is unresolved. CDR3 size: 11 residues. Germline values: CDR1 SQVTM, CDR2 ANQGSEA. V was cut by 6 bases and J by 7 bases, with 12 bases left in between. Written as DNA, the CDR3 is TGCAGCGTCCCACAACGCGGGACCCAGTACTTC. Amino acids: CSVPQRGTQYF.